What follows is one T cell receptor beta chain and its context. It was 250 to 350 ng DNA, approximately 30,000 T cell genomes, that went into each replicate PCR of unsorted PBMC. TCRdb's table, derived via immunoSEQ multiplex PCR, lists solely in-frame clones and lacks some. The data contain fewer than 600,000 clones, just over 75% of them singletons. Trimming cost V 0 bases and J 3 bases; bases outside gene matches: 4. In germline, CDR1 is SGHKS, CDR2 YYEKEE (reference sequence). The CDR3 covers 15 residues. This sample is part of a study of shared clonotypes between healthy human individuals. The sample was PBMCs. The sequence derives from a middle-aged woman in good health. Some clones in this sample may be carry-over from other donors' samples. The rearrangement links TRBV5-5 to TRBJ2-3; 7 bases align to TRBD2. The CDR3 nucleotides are TGTGCCAGCAGCTTGGGCGCGGGGGAGACAGATACGCAGTATTTT. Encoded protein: CASSLGAGETDTQYF.